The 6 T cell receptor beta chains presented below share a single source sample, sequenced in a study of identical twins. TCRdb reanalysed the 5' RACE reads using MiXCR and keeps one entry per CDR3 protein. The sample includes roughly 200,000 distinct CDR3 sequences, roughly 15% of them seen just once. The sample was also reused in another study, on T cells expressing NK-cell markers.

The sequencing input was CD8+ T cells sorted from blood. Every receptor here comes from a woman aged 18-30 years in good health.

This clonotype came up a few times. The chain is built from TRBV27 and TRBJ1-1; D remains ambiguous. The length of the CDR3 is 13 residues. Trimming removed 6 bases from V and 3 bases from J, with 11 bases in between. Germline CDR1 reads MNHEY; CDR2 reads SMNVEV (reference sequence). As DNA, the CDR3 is TGTGCCAGCAGGTGGACCGTTTACACTGAAGCTTTCTTT. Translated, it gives CASRWTVYTEAFF.

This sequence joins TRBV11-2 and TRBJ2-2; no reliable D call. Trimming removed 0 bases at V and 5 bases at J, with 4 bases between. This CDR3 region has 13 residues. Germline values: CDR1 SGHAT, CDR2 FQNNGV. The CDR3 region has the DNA TGTGCCAGCAGCTTAGATTCGACCGGGGAGCTGTTTTTT. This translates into CASSLDSTGELFF.

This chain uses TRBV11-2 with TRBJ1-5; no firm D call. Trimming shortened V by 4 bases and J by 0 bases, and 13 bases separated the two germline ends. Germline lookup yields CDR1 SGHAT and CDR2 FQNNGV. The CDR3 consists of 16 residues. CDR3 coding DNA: TGTGCCAGCAGCTCCCCCGGTGCGGATAGCAATCAGCCCCAGCATTTT. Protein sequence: CASSSPGADSNQPQHF.

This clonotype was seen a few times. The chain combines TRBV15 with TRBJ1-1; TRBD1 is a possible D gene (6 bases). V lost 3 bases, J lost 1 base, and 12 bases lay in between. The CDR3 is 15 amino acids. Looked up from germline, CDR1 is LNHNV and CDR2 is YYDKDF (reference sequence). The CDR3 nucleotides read TGTGCCACCAGCAGTGTGGGACATCCGAACACTGAAGCTTTCTTT. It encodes CATSSVGHPNTEAFF.

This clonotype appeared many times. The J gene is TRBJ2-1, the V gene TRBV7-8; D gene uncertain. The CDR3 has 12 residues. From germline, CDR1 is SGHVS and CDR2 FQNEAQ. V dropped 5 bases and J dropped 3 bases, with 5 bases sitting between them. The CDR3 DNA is TGTGCCAGCAGCCGCGACTACAATGAGCAGTTCTTC. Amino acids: CASSRDYNEQFF.

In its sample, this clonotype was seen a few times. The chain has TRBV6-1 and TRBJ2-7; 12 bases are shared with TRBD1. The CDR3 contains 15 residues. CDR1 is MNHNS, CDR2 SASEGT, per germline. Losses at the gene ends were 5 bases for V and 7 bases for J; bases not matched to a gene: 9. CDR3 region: CASSNTGTGGREQYF. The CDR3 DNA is TGTGCCAGCAGTAATACCGGGACAGGGGGCCGGGAGCAGTACTTC.